The rows below give T cell receptor beta chains drawn from one sample of a study of OX40 agonist ivuxolimab in advanced cancers. TCRdb keeps only in-frame clones here, not all; method: immunoSEQ multiplex PCR. The sample holds 57,000 or so clones, about four fifths seen once. The input for sequencing was CD4+ or CD8+ T cells sorted from blood, taken in a trial of the OX40 agonist ivuxolimab. The source is an adult with an advanced solid tumor such as melanoma, head and neck, liver or kidney cancer. Each CDR3 is given with its conserved first and last residue. A D gene is named only where the DNA matches it firmly. The size of a clone is reported for some rows only, either as once, few or many, or as a class for expanded clones.

d_call: TRBD2; clone_size: -; v_call: TRBV15; j_call: TRBJ2-7; cdr3_nt: TGTGCCACCAGCAGAGAGAGGGGAACTAGCGGGGCCTACGAGCAGTACTTC; cdr3_aa: CATSRERGTSGAYEQYF
d_call: -; clone_size: -; v_call: TRBV25-1; j_call: TRBJ1-1; cdr3_nt: TGTGCCAGCAGTGAGGGCAGGGCTGAAGCTTTCTTT; cdr3_aa: CASSEGRAEAFF
d_call: TRBD1; clone_size: -; v_call: TRBV4-2; j_call: TRBJ2-7; cdr3_nt: TGTGCCAGCAGCCAAGAGCCTCCTGGGACAGGGGGCCACGAGCAGTACTTC; cdr3_aa: CASSQEPPGTGGHEQYF
d_call: -; clone_size: -; v_call: TRBV28; j_call: TRBJ1-4; cdr3_nt: TGTGCCGCCCGGAGAAATGAAAAACTGTTTTTT; cdr3_aa: CAARRNEKLFF
d_call: -; clone_size: -; v_call: TRBV10-3; j_call: TRBJ1-2; cdr3_nt: TGTGCCACCGTCAAGGACTCACCTGCCAACTATGGCTACACCTTC; cdr3_aa: CATVKDSPANYGYTF
d_call: -; clone_size: -; v_call: TRBV6-1; j_call: TRBJ1-6; cdr3_nt: TGTGCCAGCAGTGAAAGGGAGTTCTCCTATAATTCACCCCTCCACTTT; cdr3_aa: CASSEREFSYNSPLHF
d_call: -; clone_size: -; v_call: TRBV20-1; j_call: TRBJ2-1; cdr3_nt: TGCAGTGCTAGACCACAGAATGAGCAGTTCTTC; cdr3_aa: CSARPQNEQFF
d_call: -; clone_size: -; v_call: TRBV5-6; j_call: TRBJ1-6; cdr3_nt: TGTGCCAGCAGCGCTCGCGGTAGGTCAAATAATTCACCCCTCCACTTT; cdr3_aa: CASSARGRSNNSPLHF
d_call: -; clone_size: -; v_call: TRBV7-2; j_call: TRBJ2-3; cdr3_nt: TGTGCCAGCAGCTTAGGAAGAGGGAGCACAGATACGCAGTATTTT; cdr3_aa: CASSLGRGSTDTQYF
d_call: TRBD1; clone_size: -; v_call: TRBV7-2; j_call: TRBJ2-2; cdr3_nt: TGTGCCAGCAGCCAGGACAGGGGGCTGTTCACCGGGGAGCTGTTTTTT; cdr3_aa: CASSQDRGLFTGELFF
d_call: -; clone_size: -; v_call: TRBV6-1; j_call: TRBJ1-2; cdr3_nt: TGTGCCAGCTTAAGCCCGGGCTATGGCTACACCTTC; cdr3_aa: CASLSPGYGYTF
d_call: -; clone_size: -; v_call: TRBV7-2; j_call: TRBJ2-7; cdr3_nt: TGTGCCAGCAGCCCAGGGACCCTTCGGGAGCAGTACTTC; cdr3_aa: CASSPGTLREQYF
d_call: -; clone_size: -; v_call: TRBV30; j_call: TRBJ2-7; cdr3_nt: TGTGCCTGGAGTCGAACGACAGGCGAGCAGTACTTC; cdr3_aa: CAWSRTTGEQYF
d_call: TRBD1; clone_size: -; v_call: TRBV5-1; j_call: TRBJ2-7; cdr3_nt: TGCGCCAGCAGCATGGGACAGGGGGCCTTAGACGAGCAGTACTTC; cdr3_aa: CASSMGQGALDEQYF
d_call: TRBD1; clone_size: -; v_call: TRBV5-6; j_call: TRBJ2-3; cdr3_nt: TGTGCCAGCAGCCCAACCGACAGGGCAAACACAGATACGCAGTATTTT; cdr3_aa: CASSPTDRANTDTQYF
d_call: -; clone_size: -; v_call: TRBV18; j_call: TRBJ1-1; cdr3_nt: TGTGCCAGCTCACCCCAGGGCGGGGAGTGGAGCACTGAAGCTTTCTTT; cdr3_aa: CASSPQGGEWSTEAFF
d_call: TRBD1; clone_size: -; v_call: TRBV6-1; j_call: TRBJ1-2; cdr3_nt: TGTGCCAGCAACGGACAGGGGGCAGACTATGGCTACACCTTC; cdr3_aa: CASNGQGADYGYTF
d_call: -; clone_size: -; v_call: TRBV5-4; j_call: TRBJ1-2; cdr3_nt: TGTGCCAGCAGCCAGGGACGCGGCTGGGGCTATGGCTACACCTTC; cdr3_aa: CASSQGRGWGYGYTF
d_call: -; clone_size: -; v_call: TRBV6-1; j_call: TRBJ1-4; cdr3_nt: TGTGCCAGCAGGAAGGAGGGACTAGAAAAACTGTTTTTT; cdr3_aa: CASRKEGLEKLFF
d_call: -; clone_size: -; v_call: TRBV29-1; j_call: TRBJ2-5; cdr3_nt: TGCAGCGCTGCAGGGACTGTTAAAGAGACCCAGTACTTC; cdr3_aa: CSAAGTVKETQYF
d_call: -; clone_size: -; v_call: TRBV27; j_call: TRBJ2-1; cdr3_nt: TGTGCCAGCAGTTTCGCGGGCTTCACGGGTTACAATGAGCAGTTCTTC; cdr3_aa: CASSFAGFTGYNEQFF
d_call: -; clone_size: -; v_call: TRBV18; j_call: TRBJ2-3; cdr3_nt: TGTGCCAGCTGCGAGGGCACAGATACGCAGTATTTT; cdr3_aa: CASCEGTDTQYF
d_call: -; clone_size: -; v_call: TRBV28; j_call: TRBJ2-5; cdr3_nt: TGTGCCAGCGCGACTAGTCTAGAGACCCAGTACTTC; cdr3_aa: CASATSLETQYF
d_call: -; clone_size: -; v_call: TRBV11-2; j_call: TRBJ2-7; cdr3_nt: TGTGCCAGCAGCCTCGCGGGACTTACCTACGAGCAGTACTTC; cdr3_aa: CASSLAGLTYEQYF
d_call: -; clone_size: -; v_call: TRBV6-6; j_call: TRBJ1-4; cdr3_nt: TGTGCCAGCAGCCCCATCGGGATGTATGAAAAACTGTTTTTT; cdr3_aa: CASSPIGMYEKLFF
d_call: -; clone_size: -; v_call: TRBV6-1; j_call: TRBJ2-5; cdr3_nt: TGTGCCAGCAGTGCCGAGGCTGGGGAGACCCAGTACTTC; cdr3_aa: CASSAEAGETQYF
d_call: TRBD2; clone_size: -; v_call: TRBV5-5; j_call: TRBJ2-3; cdr3_nt: TGTGCCAGCAGCAAGACTAGCGGGGGGCCTGCGGGCACAGATACGCAGTATTTT; cdr3_aa: CASSKTSGGPAGTDTQYF
d_call: TRBD1; clone_size: few; v_call: TRBV11-2; j_call: TRBJ1-3; cdr3_nt: TGTGCCAGCAGCCCCAGGACCGGACAGGACTCTGGAAACACCATATATTTT; cdr3_aa: CASSPRTGQDSGNTIYF
d_call: -; clone_size: -; v_call: TRBV11-2; j_call: TRBJ1-2; cdr3_nt: TGTGCCAGCAGCGGGGGCCTTTCAGGGAGCTATGGCTACACCTTC; cdr3_aa: CASSGGLSGSYGYTF
d_call: -; clone_size: -; v_call: TRBV7-2; j_call: TRBJ2-7; cdr3_nt: TGTGCCAGCAGCTTGGCTAGCGAGTACGAGCAGTACTTC; cdr3_aa: CASSLASEYEQYF
d_call: TRBD1; clone_size: -; v_call: TRBV4-1; j_call: TRBJ2-5; cdr3_nt: TGCGCCAGCAGCCAACCCGACAGGGTACAAGAGACCCAGTACTTC; cdr3_aa: CASSQPDRVQETQYF
d_call: TRBD2; clone_size: few; v_call: TRBV19; j_call: TRBJ2-7; cdr3_nt: TGTGCCAGTAGTCGGATATATAGCGGGGTAAACCCCTACGAGCAGTACTTC; cdr3_aa: CASSRIYSGVNPYEQYF
d_call: TRBD1; clone_size: -; v_call: TRBV7-6; j_call: TRBJ1-2; cdr3_nt: TGTGCCAGCAGCTTAGGGACAGGTTACTGCGCCGGATTC; cdr3_aa: CASSLGTGYCAGF
d_call: -; clone_size: once; v_call: TRBV13; j_call: TRBJ1-1; cdr3_nt: TGTGCCAGCAGCTCGTTCAGGGGAGGGTGGACTGAAGCTTTCTTT; cdr3_aa: CASSSFRGGWTEAFF
d_call: TRBD1; clone_size: once; v_call: TRBV18; j_call: TRBJ1-1; cdr3_nt: TGTGCCAGCTCCCAGACAGGGCGGACTGAAGCTTTCTTT; cdr3_aa: CASSQTGRTEAFF
d_call: -; clone_size: -; v_call: TRBV7-9; j_call: TRBJ1-6; cdr3_nt: TGTGCCAGCAGCTTAGGAGGGCTGGCTTCACCCCTCCACTTT; cdr3_aa: CASSLGGLASPLHF
d_call: TRBD2; clone_size: -; v_call: TRBV5-4; j_call: TRBJ2-1; cdr3_nt: TGTGCCAGCAGCTCGGGGACTAGCGGGACCCTCAATGAGCAGTTCTTC; cdr3_aa: CASSSGTSGTLNEQFF
d_call: -; clone_size: -; v_call: TRBV7-2; j_call: TRBJ1-1; cdr3_nt: TGTGCCAGCAGCTTAGGACGGGTAATGAACACTGAAGCTTTCTTT; cdr3_aa: CASSLGRVMNTEAFF
d_call: -; clone_size: few; v_call: TRBV5-1; j_call: TRBJ2-1; cdr3_nt: TGCGCCAGCAGCTTGTGGAGGGCGGACAATGAGCAGTTCTTC; cdr3_aa: CASSLWRADNEQFF
d_call: -; clone_size: -; v_call: TRBV13; j_call: TRBJ2-5; cdr3_nt: TGTGCCAGCAGCTCCCCCACGCATCAAGAGGAGACCCAGTACTTC; cdr3_aa: CASSSPTHQEETQYF
d_call: TRBD2; clone_size: -; v_call: TRBV5-1; j_call: TRBJ2-5; cdr3_nt: TGCGCCAGCAGATTAGCGGGGGCCATCCAAGAGACCCAGTACTTC; cdr3_aa: CASRLAGAIQETQYF
d_call: TRBD2; clone_size: few; v_call: TRBV6-1; j_call: TRBJ2-5; cdr3_nt: TGTGCCAGCAGTGAAGCCAGCGGGGTAGGGGAGACCCAGTACTTC; cdr3_aa: CASSEASGVGETQYF
d_call: -; clone_size: -; v_call: TRBV5-6; j_call: TRBJ1-5; cdr3_nt: TGTGCCAGCAGCACTAGTTATAGCAATCAGCCCCAGCATTTT; cdr3_aa: CASSTSYSNQPQHF
d_call: -; clone_size: -; v_call: TRBV7-9; j_call: TRBJ2-1; cdr3_nt: TGTGCCAGCGCGGGAACAGAGAACCACAATGAGCAGTTCTTC; cdr3_aa: CASAGTENHNEQFF
d_call: TRBD1; clone_size: few; v_call: TRBV7-2; j_call: TRBJ1-6; cdr3_nt: TGTGCCAGCAGCTTAGGTACAGGGGGCTCCACTTCACCCCTCCACTTT; cdr3_aa: CASSLGTGGSTSPLHF
d_call: TRBD2; clone_size: -; v_call: TRBV10-2; j_call: TRBJ2-7; cdr3_nt: TGCGCCAGCAGCCAAGCGGGAGGGCTAGAGCAGTACTTC; cdr3_aa: CASSQAGGLEQYF
d_call: -; clone_size: -; v_call: TRBV30; j_call: TRBJ2-6; cdr3_nt: TGTGCCTGGAGCCAGAGGAGGGTAGGGGCCAACGTCCTGACTTTC; cdr3_aa: CAWSQRRVGANVLTF
d_call: TRBD1; clone_size: -; v_call: TRBV5-1; j_call: TRBJ2-7; cdr3_nt: TGCGCCAGCAGCCCCGGGACAGGGATATCCTACGAGCAGTACTTC; cdr3_aa: CASSPGTGISYEQYF
d_call: TRBD1; clone_size: -; v_call: TRBV4-1; j_call: TRBJ1-2; cdr3_nt: TGCGCCAGCAGCCAAGAGGCAACAGGGGAGAGAGGCTACACCTTC; cdr3_aa: CASSQEATGERGYTF
d_call: TRBD2; clone_size: -; v_call: TRBV12-5; j_call: TRBJ2-1; cdr3_nt: TGTGCTAGTGGTTTGGTACTTTCGGGGACTAGCGGGAGGGCCGTCTACAATGAGCAGTTCTTC; cdr3_aa: CASGLVLSGTSGRAVYNEQFF
d_call: TRBD1; clone_size: -; v_call: TRBV4-2; j_call: TRBJ2-1; cdr3_nt: TGTGCCAGCAGCCAAGATGGGACAGGGAAAAGGCCGAGGGAACAGTTCTTC; cdr3_aa: CASSQDGTGKRPREQFF
d_call: -; clone_size: -; v_call: TRBV4-1; j_call: TRBJ1-6; cdr3_nt: TGCGCCAGCAGCCAAGATGAGTCCTGGGGGGATGGGGATTCACCCCTCCACTTT; cdr3_aa: CASSQDESWGDGDSPLHF
d_call: -; clone_size: once; v_call: TRBV7-2; j_call: TRBJ1-1; cdr3_nt: TGTGCCAGCAGCTTACCTCGGAGGCCCAATAAGAAAACTGAAGCTTTCTTT; cdr3_aa: CASSLPRRPNKKTEAFF
d_call: -; clone_size: -; v_call: TRBV28; j_call: TRBJ1-4; cdr3_nt: TGTGCCAGCATGAATGAAAAACTGTTTTTT; cdr3_aa: CASMNEKLFF
d_call: -; clone_size: -; v_call: TRBV19; j_call: TRBJ2-1; cdr3_nt: TGTGCCAGTAGTTCGGGACTGGACAATGAGCAGTTCTTC; cdr3_aa: CASSSGLDNEQFF
d_call: TRBD1; clone_size: -; v_call: TRBV28; j_call: TRBJ1-1; cdr3_nt: TGTGCCAGCAGTTTGGGGACAGTGAACACTGAAGCTTTCTTT; cdr3_aa: CASSLGTVNTEAFF
d_call: TRBD1; clone_size: once; v_call: TRBV10-2; j_call: TRBJ1-4; cdr3_nt: TGCGCCAGCAAAGGACCGCGAAGGGGGCCAACTAATGAAAAACTGTTTTTT; cdr3_aa: CASKGPRRGPTNEKLFF
d_call: -; clone_size: -; v_call: TRBV18; j_call: TRBJ2-3; cdr3_nt: TGTGCCAGCTCACCCCCAGGGATCACAGATACGCAGTATTTT; cdr3_aa: CASSPPGITDTQYF
d_call: TRBD1; clone_size: -; v_call: TRBV28; j_call: TRBJ2-7; cdr3_nt: TGTGCCAGCAGTTGGGACAGGGGATTCTACGAGCAGTACTTC; cdr3_aa: CASSWDRGFYEQYF